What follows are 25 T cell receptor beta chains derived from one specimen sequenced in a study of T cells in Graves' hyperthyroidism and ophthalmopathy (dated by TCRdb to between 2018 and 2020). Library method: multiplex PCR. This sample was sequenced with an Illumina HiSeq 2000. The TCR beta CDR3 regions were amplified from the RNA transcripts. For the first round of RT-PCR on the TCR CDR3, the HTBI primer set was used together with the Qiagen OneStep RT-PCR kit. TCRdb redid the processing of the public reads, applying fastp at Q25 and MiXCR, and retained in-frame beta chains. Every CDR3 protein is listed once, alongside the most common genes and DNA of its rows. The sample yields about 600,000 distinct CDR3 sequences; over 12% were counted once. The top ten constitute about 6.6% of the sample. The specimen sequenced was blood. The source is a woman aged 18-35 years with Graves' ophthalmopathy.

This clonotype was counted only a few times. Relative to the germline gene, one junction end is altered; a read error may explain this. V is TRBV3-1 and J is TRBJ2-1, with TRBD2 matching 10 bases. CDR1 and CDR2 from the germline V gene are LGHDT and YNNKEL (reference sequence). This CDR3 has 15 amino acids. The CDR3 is CASSQLAGVVNERFF. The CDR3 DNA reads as TGTGCCAGCAGCCAACTAGCGGGAGTAGTCAATGAGCGGTTCTTC.

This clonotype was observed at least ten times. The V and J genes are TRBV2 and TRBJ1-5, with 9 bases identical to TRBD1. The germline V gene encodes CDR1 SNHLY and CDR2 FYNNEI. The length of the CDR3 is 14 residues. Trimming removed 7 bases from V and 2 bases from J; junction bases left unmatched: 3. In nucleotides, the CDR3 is TGTGCCAGCATTCGGGACAGGGGCAATCAGCCCCAGCATTTT. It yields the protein CASIRDRGNQPQHF.

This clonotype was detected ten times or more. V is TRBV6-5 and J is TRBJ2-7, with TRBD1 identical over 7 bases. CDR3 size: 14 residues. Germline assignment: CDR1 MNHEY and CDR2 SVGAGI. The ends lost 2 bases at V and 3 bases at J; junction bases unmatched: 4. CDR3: CASSYRGPLYEQYF. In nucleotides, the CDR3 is TGTGCCAGCAGTTACAGGGGGCCCCTCTACGAGCAGTACTTC.

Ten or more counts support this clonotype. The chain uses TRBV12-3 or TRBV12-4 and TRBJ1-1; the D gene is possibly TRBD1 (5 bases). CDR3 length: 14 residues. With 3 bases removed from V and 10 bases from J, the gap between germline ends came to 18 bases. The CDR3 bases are TGTGCCAGCAGTTTTCAGACAGACCTCGGGGGAGCTTTCTTT. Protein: CASSFQTDLGGAFF.

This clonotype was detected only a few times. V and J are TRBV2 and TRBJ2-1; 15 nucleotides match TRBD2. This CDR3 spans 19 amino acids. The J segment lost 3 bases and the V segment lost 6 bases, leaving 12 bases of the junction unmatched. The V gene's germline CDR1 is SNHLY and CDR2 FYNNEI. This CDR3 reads CASSDVRGLAGGRYNEQFF. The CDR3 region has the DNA TGTGCCAGCAGCGATGTAAGGGGACTAGCGGGAGGTCGCTACAATGAGCAGTTCTTC.

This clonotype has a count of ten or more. In nucleotides, the CDR3 is TGTGCCAGCAGTTTACCCGGGACGGAGAACACTGAAGCTTTCTTT. The encoded protein is CASSLPGTENTEAFF. The J gene is TRBJ1-1, the V gene TRBV12-3 or TRBV12-4; a weak D match, TRBD1 (5 bases). This CDR3 has 15 amino acids. The V end was cut by 2 bases, the J end by 1 base, with 11 bases between.

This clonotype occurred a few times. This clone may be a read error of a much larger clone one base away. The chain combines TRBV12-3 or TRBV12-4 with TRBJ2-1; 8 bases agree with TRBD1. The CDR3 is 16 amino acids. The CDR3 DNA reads TGTGCCAGCAGAACTCGGACAGGGAGGTCCTACAATGGGCAGTTCTTC. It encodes CASRTRTGRSYNGQFF.

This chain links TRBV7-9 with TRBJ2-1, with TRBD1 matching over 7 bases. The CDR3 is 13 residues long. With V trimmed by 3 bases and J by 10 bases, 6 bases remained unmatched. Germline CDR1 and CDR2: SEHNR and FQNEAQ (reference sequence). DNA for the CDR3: TGTGCCAGCAGCTTCCTCGGACAGGCCGAGCAGTTCTTC. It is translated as CASSFLGQAEQFF.

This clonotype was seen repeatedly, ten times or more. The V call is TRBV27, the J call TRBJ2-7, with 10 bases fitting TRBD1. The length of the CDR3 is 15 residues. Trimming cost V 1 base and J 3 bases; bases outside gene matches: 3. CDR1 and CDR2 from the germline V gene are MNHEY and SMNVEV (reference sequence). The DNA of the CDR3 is TGTGCCAGCAGTTTATTGGGACAGGGGCACTACGAGCAGTACTTC. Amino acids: CASSLLGQGHYEQYF.

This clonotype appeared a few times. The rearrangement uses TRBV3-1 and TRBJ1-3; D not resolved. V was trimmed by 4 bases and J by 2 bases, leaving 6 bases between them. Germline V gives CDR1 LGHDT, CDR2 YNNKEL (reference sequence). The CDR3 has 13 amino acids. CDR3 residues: CASSPSPGNTIYF. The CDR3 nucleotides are TGTGCCAGCAGCCCCTCCCCTGGAAACACCATATATTTT.

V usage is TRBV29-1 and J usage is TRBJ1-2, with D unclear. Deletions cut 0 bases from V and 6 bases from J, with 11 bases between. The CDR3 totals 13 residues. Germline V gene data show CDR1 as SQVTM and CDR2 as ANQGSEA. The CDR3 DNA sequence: TGCAGCGTTGAAGATACCCTTGGGCATGGCTACACCTTC. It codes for CSVEDTLGHGYTF.

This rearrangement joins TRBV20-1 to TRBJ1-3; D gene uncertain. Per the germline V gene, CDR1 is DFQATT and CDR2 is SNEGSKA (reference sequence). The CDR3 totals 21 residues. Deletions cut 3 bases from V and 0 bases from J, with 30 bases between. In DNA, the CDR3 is TGCAGTGCTAGTATTAATACCCAGAGAAACCATGAAATCGACTCTGGAAACACCATATATTTT. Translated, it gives CSASINTQRNHEIDSGNTIYF.

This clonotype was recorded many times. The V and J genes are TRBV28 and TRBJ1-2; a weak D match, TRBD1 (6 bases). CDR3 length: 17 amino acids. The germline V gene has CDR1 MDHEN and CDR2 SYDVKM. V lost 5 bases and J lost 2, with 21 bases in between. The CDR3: CASSLRTWTALNYGYTF. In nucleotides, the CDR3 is TGTGCCAGCAGTCTGAGGACCTGGACAGCTTTAAACTATGGCTACACCTTC.

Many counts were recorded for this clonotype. The CDR3 sequence: CASSYSIRNEQFF. DNA of the CDR3: TGTGCCAGCAGTTACTCGATCCGGAATGAGCAGTTCTTC. This chain links TRBV6-2 or TRBV6-3 with TRBJ2-1; no clear D gene. The CDR3 extends over 13 amino acids. Germline V gene data show CDR1 as MNHEY and CDR2 as SVGEGT. The V gene lost 0 bases and the J gene lost 7 bases, with 7 bases spanning the gap.

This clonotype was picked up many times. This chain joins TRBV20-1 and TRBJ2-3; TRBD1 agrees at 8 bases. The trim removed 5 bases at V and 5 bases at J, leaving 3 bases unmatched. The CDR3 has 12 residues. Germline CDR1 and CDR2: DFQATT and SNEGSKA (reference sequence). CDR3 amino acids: CSAQGAVDTQYF. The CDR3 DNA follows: TGCAGTGCTCAGGGGGCAGTAGATACGCAGTATTTT.

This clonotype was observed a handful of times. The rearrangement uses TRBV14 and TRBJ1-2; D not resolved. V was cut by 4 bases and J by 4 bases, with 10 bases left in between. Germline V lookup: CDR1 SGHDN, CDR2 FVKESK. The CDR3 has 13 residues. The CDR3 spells CASSPLGRYGYTF. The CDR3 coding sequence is TGTGCCAGCAGCCCTCTAGGGCGCTATGGCTACACCTTC.

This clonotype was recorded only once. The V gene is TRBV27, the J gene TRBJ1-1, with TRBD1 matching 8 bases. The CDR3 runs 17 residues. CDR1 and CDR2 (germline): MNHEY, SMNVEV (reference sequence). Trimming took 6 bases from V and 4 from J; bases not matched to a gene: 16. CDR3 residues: CASSRTGAGGAGTEAFF. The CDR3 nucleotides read TGTGCCAGCAGCCGTACGGGAGCAGGGGGCGCCGGCACTGAAGCTTTCTTT.

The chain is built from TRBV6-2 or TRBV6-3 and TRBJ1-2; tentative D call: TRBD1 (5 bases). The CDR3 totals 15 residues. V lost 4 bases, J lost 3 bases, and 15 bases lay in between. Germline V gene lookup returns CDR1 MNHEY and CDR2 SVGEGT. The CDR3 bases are TGTGCCAGCAGTTCCTCGGGGGGGAGTTACTATGGCTACACCTTC. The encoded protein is CASSSSGGSYYGYTF.

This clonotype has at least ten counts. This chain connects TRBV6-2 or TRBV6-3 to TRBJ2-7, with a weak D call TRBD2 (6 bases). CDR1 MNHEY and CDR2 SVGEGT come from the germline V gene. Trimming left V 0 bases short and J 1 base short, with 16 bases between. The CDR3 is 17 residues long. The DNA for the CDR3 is TGTGCCAGCAGTTACTCGAATCGCGGGGTGACGTCCTACGAGCAGTACTTC. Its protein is CASSYSNRGVTSYEQYF.

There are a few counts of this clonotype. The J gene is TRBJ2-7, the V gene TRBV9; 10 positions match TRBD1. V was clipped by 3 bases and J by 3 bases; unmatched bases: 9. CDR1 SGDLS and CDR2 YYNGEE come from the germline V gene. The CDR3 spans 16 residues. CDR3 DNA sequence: TGTGCCAGCAGCGGGCGGACAGGGGGGTCCCTCTACGAGCAGTACTTC. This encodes CASSGRTGGSLYEQYF.

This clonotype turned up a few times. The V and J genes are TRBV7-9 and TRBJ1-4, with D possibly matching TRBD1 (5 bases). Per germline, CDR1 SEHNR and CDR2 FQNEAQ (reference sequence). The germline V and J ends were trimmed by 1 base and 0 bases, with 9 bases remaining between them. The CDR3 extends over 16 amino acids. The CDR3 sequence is CASSLDRGATNEKLFF. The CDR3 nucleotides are TGTGCCAGCAGCTTAGATCGGGGGGCAACTAATGAAAAACTGTTTTTT.

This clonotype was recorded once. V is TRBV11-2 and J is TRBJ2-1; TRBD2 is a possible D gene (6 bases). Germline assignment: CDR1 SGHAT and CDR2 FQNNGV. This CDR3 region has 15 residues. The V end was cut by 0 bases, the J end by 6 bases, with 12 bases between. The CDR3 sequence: CASSLDVSGGNEQFF. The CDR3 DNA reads TGTGCCAGCAGCTTAGATGTGTCCGGGGGCAATGAGCAGTTCTTC.

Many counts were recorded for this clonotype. CDR3 nucleotide sequence: TGTGCCAGCAGCCAGACATCACAGGGGATATTACCCTACGAGCAGTACTTC. This encodes CASSQTSQGILPYEQYF. The chain couples TRBV7-2 to TRBJ2-7, with 7 bases lining up with TRBD1. The germline V gene encodes CDR1 SGHTA and CDR2 FQGNSA. This CDR3 spans 17 amino acids. With V trimmed by 5 bases and J by 2 bases, 15 bases remained unmatched.

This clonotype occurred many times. CDR3 loop: CAWSLGGPGTEAFF. Written as DNA, the CDR3 is TGTGCCTGGAGTCTAGGGGGACCGGGCACTGAAGCTTTCTTT. The J gene is TRBJ1-1, the V gene TRBV30; a possible D gene is TRBD1 (6 bases). Germline CDR1 GTSNPN, CDR2 SVGIG (reference sequence). This CDR3 has 14 amino acids. The germline V and J ends were trimmed by 2 bases and 4 bases, with 14 bases remaining between them.

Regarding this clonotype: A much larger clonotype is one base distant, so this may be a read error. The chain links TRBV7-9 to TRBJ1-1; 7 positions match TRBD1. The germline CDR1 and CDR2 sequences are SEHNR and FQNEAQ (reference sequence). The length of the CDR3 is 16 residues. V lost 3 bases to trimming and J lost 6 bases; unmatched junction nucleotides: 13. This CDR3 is CASSFTFDRAGAEAFF. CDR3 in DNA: TGTGCCAGCAGCTTCACTTTTGACAGGGCTGGCGCTGAAGCTTTCTTT.